Shown below are 30 T cell receptor beta chains from a single sample sequenced in a study of T cell repertoires in cytomegalovirus infection. One entry per CDR3 protein, called by TCRdb with MiXCR from the reads. The sample contains some 440,000 distinct CDR3 sequences, approximately 31% of which appear only once. Sample: PBMCs. These receptors were collected from a human donor in good health (CMV status not recorded). Some clones in this sample may be carry-over from other donors' samples.

The J gene is TRBJ1-1, the V gene TRBV29-1, with D perhaps matching TRBD1 (5 bases). Germline CDR1 reads SQVTM; CDR2 reads ANQGSEA. This CDR3 has 10 residues. V gave up 7 bases and J gave up 8 bases, with 11 bases separating them. The CDR3 loop is CSALYREAFF. CDR3 DNA sequence: TGCAGCGCCCTATACAGGGAAGCTTTCTTT. The entire variable domain, with the rest obtained from reference TRBV29-1 and TRBJ1-1, is as follows: SAVISQKPSRDICQRGTSLTIQCQVDSQVTMMFWYRQQPGQSLTLIATANQGSEATYESGFVIDKFPISRPNLTFSTLTVSNMSPEDSSIYLCSALYREAFFGQGTRLTVV.

This rearrangement joins TRBV24-1 to TRBJ2-2, with TRBD2 as a possible D gene (6 bases). V was clipped by 4 bases and J by 0 bases, with 11 bases between them. Germline values: CDR1 KGHDR, CDR2 SFDVKD. This CDR3 spans 16 amino acids. Written as DNA, the CDR3 is TGTGCCACCAGTGAATCGGGACTGACGAACACCGGGGAGCTGTTTTTT. Translation: CATSESGLTNTGELFF.

This clonotype was seen only a few times. The V and J genes are TRBV19 and TRBJ1-5, with 9 bases aligning to TRBD1. Germline CDR1 and CDR2: LNHDA and SQIVND (reference sequence). This CDR3 comprises 15 residues. The V gene end was trimmed by 8 bases and the J gene end by 4 bases; junction bases not matched to a gene: 9. This CDR3 is CASRTTDRGNQPQHF. As DNA, the CDR3 is TGTGCCAGTCGCACGACGGACAGGGGTAATCAGCCCCAGCATTTT.

The chain is built from TRBV6-1 and TRBJ2-5; D call uncertain. The CDR3 has 15 amino acids. Trimming left V 0 bases short and J 1 base short, with 9 bases between. CDR1 is MNHNS and CDR2 is SASEGT in the germline V gene. The CDR3 here is CASSEAPGLQETQYF. DNA for the CDR3: TGTGCCAGCAGTGAAGCCCCCGGGCTCCAAGAGACCCAGTACTTC.

This chain links TRBV28 with TRBJ2-2; the D gene could be TRBD1 or TRBD2 (6 bases each). V lost 3 bases, J lost 0 bases, and 11 bases lay in between. Germline lookup yields CDR1 MDHEN and CDR2 SYDVKM. The CDR3 runs to 16 residues. The CDR3 region is CASSFGGGSNTGELFF. As DNA, the CDR3 is TGTGCCAGCAGTTTCGGGGGCGGGTCGAACACCGGGGAGCTGTTTTTT.

The V gene is TRBV6-1, the J gene TRBJ1-6; 9 nucleotides agree with TRBD1. The germline V gene encodes CDR1 MNHNS and CDR2 SASEGT. The length of the CDR3 is 15 residues. V was pared by 5 bases and J by 11 bases, with 10 bases of the junction left unmatched. CDR3 in amino acids: CASSSTGGDGAPLHF. The DNA for the CDR3 is TGTGCCAGCAGTTCCACAGGGGGCGACGGTGCACCCCTCCACTTT.

Of note for this clonotype: The junction shows a germline mismatch at one end, possibly a read error. The J gene is TRBJ1-1, the V gene TRBV7-2; D remains unclear. The CDR3 totals 18 residues. From germline, CDR1 is SGHTA and CDR2 FQGNSA. The CDR3 loop is CASSLGGSYGWMNTEPFF. In DNA form, the CDR3 reads TGTGCCAGCAGCTTAGGAGGCAGTTATGGATGGATGAACACTGAACCTTTCTTT.

This clonotype was detected a few times. The CDR3 loop is CASSRDPFTDTQYF. The CDR3 DNA sequence: TGTGCCAGCAGCCGGGACCCCTTCACAGATACGCAGTATTTT. This chain links TRBV6-6 with TRBJ2-3; D possibly matches TRBD1 or TRBD2 (5 bases each). The CDR3 has 14 residues. Germline CDR1 MNHNY, CDR2 SVGAGI (reference sequence). V gave up 6 bases and J gave up 2 bases, with 12 bases separating them.

This rearrangement joins TRBV5-4 to TRBJ2-7, with D possibly being TRBD1 or TRBD2 (5 bases each). Germline CDR1 and CDR2: SGHNT and YYREEE (reference sequence). Trimming stripped 4 bases from V and 2 bases from J, with 13 bases between. The CDR3 contains 14 residues. In nucleotides, the CDR3 is TGTGCCAGCAGCGTCCGGGACGGCACCTACGAGCAGTACTTC. Its translation: CASSVRDGTYEQYF.

The gene calls are TRBV6-2 or TRBV6-3 and TRBJ1-5; TRBD1 is a possible D gene (6 bases). The ends were cut back, 4 bases at V and 7 bases at J, with 11 bases in the middle. Germline V gene lookup returns CDR1 MNHEY and CDR2 SVGEGT. This CDR3 spans 13 amino acids. The CDR3 loop reads CASSSQGWQPQHF. The CDR3 DNA follows: TGTGCCAGCAGTTCCCAGGGGTGGCAGCCCCAGCATTTT.

For this clonotype: A read error may be the cause here, since a much bigger clone is one base away. This chain uses TRBV7-2 with TRBJ2-3; TRBD2 matches 7 bases. CDR3 length: 16 residues. Germline V lookup: CDR1 SGHTA, CDR2 FQGNSA. This CDR3 reads CASGRQRGASTDMQYF. The CDR3, as DNA: TGTGCCAGCGGGCGGCAGCGGGGTGCAAGCACAGATATGCAGTATTTT.

About this clonotype itself: It is likely a read error, because the conserved phenylalanine at the end of the CDR3 is missing. This chain joins TRBV15 and TRBJ1-1, with D hard to call. V dropped 4 bases and J dropped 0 bases, with 6 bases sitting between them. This CDR3 comprises 13 residues. In germline, CDR1 is LNHNV, CDR2 YYDKDF (reference sequence). The CDR3 reads CATSKIMNTEAFL. The CDR3 DNA follows: TGTGCCACCAGCAAAATAATGAACACTGAAGCTTTCTTG.

This clonotype was recorded at least ten times. The chain is built from TRBV7-8 and TRBJ2-5, with TRBD2 matching 10 bases. The junction had 13 bases not matched to a gene; V was cut back by 7 bases and J by 5 bases. The CDR3 consists of 16 residues. CDR1 and CDR2 from the germline V gene are SGHVS and FQNEAQ. Written as DNA, the CDR3 is TGTGCCAGCAAAATGGGGACTAGCGCCAACTGGGAGACCCAGTACTTC. Encoded protein: CASKMGTSANWETQYF.

This clonotype was observed many times. The chain joins TRBV7-2 to TRBJ1-1; D call uncertain. The germline gives CDR1 SGHTA, CDR2 FQGNSA. The length of the CDR3 is 13 residues. Trimming removed 1 base from V and 5 bases from J, with 8 bases in between. The CDR3 nucleotides read TGTGCCAGCAGCTTAGACGGGAGAACTGAAGCTTTCTTT. Protein sequence: CASSLDGRTEAFF.

The V call is TRBV7-6, the J call TRBJ2-7, with D possibly TRBD1 on 5 matching bases. The germline CDR1 and CDR2 sequences are SGHVS and FNYEAQ. Trimming pared 5 bases from V and 0 bases from J, leaving 11 bases between. This CDR3 comprises 14 residues. As DNA, the CDR3 is TGTGCCAGCAGCCCTCAGGGCCTCTCCTACGAGCAGTACTTC. This sequence encodes CASSPQGLSYEQYF.

This chain joins TRBV6-2 or TRBV6-3 and TRBJ1-2, with D perhaps matching TRBD1 (6 bases). CDR1 MNHEY and CDR2 SVGEGT come from the germline V gene. CDR3 size: 15 residues. V was pared by 7 bases and J by 2 bases, with 17 bases between. The CDR3 protein is CASTQEDSANYGYTF. CDR3 bases: TGTGCCAGCACCCAAGAGGACAGTGCAAACTATGGCTACACCTTC.

DNA for the CDR3: TGCAGTGCGAACAGAGGACAGAGCAATCAGCCCCAGCATTTT. This codes for CSANRGQSNQPQHF. The chain combines TRBV20-1 with TRBJ1-5; D may be TRBD1 (6 bases). V lost 6 bases and J 1 base, leaving 13 bases between the germline ends. CDR1 is DFQATT and CDR2 is SNEGSKA in the germline V gene (reference sequence). The length of the CDR3 is 14 residues.

This clonotype was seen many times. The genes are TRBV7-2 and TRBJ1-4; D gene ambiguous. V lost 2 bases and J 5 bases, leaving 15 bases between the germline ends. The CDR3 contains 16 residues. The germline gives CDR1 SGHTA, CDR2 FQGNSA. In nucleotides, the CDR3 is TGTGCCAGCAGCTTACACCCCCGGCGGGTCAATGAAAAACTGTTTTTT. It specifies CASSLHPRRVNEKLFF.

The rearrangement uses TRBV7-6 and TRBJ1-2, with TRBD1 as a possible D gene (5 bases). V lost 5 bases, J lost 8 bases, and 15 bases lay in between. Germline CDR1 and CDR2: SGHVS and FNYEAQ. The CDR3 covers 13 residues. Here the CDR3 reads CASSETGGEGYTF. As DNA, the CDR3 is TGTGCCAGCAGCGAGACCGGGGGGGAAGGCTACACCTTC.

This clonotype occurred many times. The rearrangement uses TRBV7-2 and TRBJ1-3, with unresolved D. CDR3 length: 14 amino acids. Per germline, CDR1 SGHTA and CDR2 FQGNSA. V lost 8 bases and J 3 bases, leaving 14 bases between the germline ends. CDR3 loop: CASARQDFGNTIYF. The CDR3 coding sequence is TGTGCCAGCGCTCGTCAGGACTTTGGAAACACCATATATTTT.

The V gene is TRBV9, the J gene TRBJ1-2; no firm D call. With 0 bases removed from V and 5 bases from J, the gap between germline ends came to 14 bases. The CDR3 is made up of 15 amino acids. Germline V gene lookup returns CDR1 SGDLS and CDR2 YYNGEE. CDR3 DNA: TGTGCCAGCAGCGTAGGGGGATTCGGCTCATATGGCTACACCTTC. As protein: CASSVGGFGSYGYTF.

This clonotype was recorded only once. Since a much larger clone is just one base distant, this may be a read error. The CDR3 DNA reads as TGCGCCAGCAGACCGGACAGGGGCCAAGAGACCCAGTACTTC. Translated, it gives CASRPDRGQETQYF. The rearrangement joins TRBV5-1 to TRBJ2-5; TRBD1 matches 9 bases. V trimming: 5 bases; J trimming: 1 base; junction bases outside the gene matches: 3. The CDR3 is 14 amino acids. From germline, CDR1 is SGHRS and CDR2 YFSETQ.

The chain carries TRBV27 and TRBJ2-7; TRBD2 aligns across 8 bases. The CDR3 spans 16 residues. Germline CDR1 and CDR2: MNHEY and SMNVEV (reference sequence). J lost 3 bases, V lost 2 bases, and 9 bases had no gene match. Here the CDR3 DNA reads TGTGCCAGCAGTTTAAAGATTCGTCGGGGGGGCTACGAGCAGTACTTC. Translating it yields CASSLKIRRGGYEQYF.

There are a few counts of this clonotype. This chain links TRBV19 with TRBJ1-3; 9 bases agree with TRBD1. CDR1 LNHDA and CDR2 SQIVND come from the germline V gene (reference sequence). This CDR3 spans 22 amino acids. The J segment lost 0 bases and the V segment lost 5 bases, leaving 23 bases of the junction unmatched. The CDR3 DNA reads as TGTGCCAGTAGTGCACCGGGACGGCCGTGGGGACAGGGCCGGTTCTCTGGAAACACCATATATTTT. Its protein product is CASSAPGRPWGQGRFSGNTIYF.

The chain couples TRBV24-1 to TRBJ2-3, with 7 bases matching TRBD1. J lost 2 bases, V lost 0 bases, and 4 bases had no gene match. The germline CDR1 and CDR2 sequences are KGHDR and SFDVKD. The CDR3 length is 16 residues. CDR3 nucleotide sequence: TGTGCCACCAGTGATTTGGGGACAGTAGACACAGATACGCAGTATTTT. The encoded protein is CATSDLGTVDTDTQYF.

This clonotype has ten or more counts. J is TRBJ1-1 and V is TRBV7-6; D is ambiguous. Germline assignment: CDR1 SGHVS and CDR2 FNYEAQ. This CDR3 region has 15 residues. Trimming took off 0 bases at V and 0 bases at J, with 8 bases between the two ends. The CDR3 nucleotides are TGTGCCAGCAGCTTAGCCCCAGATTTGAACACTGAAGCTTTCTTT. It encodes CASSLAPDLNTEAFF.

This chain uses TRBV20-1 with TRBJ1-1, with D possibly matching TRBD1 (5 bases). Germline V gene sequence: CDR1 DFQATT, CDR2 SNEGSKA (reference sequence). The germline V and J ends were trimmed by 3 bases and 4 bases, with 15 bases remaining between them. The CDR3 totals 14 residues. The chain's CDR3 is CSARRQGRATEAFF. CDR3 bases: TGCAGTGCTAGGAGGCAGGGAAGGGCCACTGAAGCTTTCTTT.

V and J are TRBV5-5 and TRBJ2-7; a weak D match, TRBD2 (6 bases). V lost 4 bases, J lost 1 base, and 12 bases lay in between. In germline, CDR1 is SGHKS, CDR2 YYEKEE (reference sequence). The CDR3 length is 14 residues. The CDR3 loop reads CASSGEDISYEQYF. The CDR3 coding sequence is TGTGCCAGCAGCGGGGAGGACATATCCTACGAGCAGTACTTC.

This clonotype was seen a few times. The CDR3 coding sequence is TGTGCCAGCAGTGAAGCGGGGGGGACAGATACGCAGTATTTT. Translation: CASSEAGGTDTQYF. V gene TRBV6-1 combines with J gene TRBJ2-3; 7 bases match TRBD2. The CDR3 is 14 amino acids. V was clipped by 0 bases and J by 3 bases; unmatched bases: 0. Germline lookup yields CDR1 MNHNS and CDR2 SASEGT.

The genes are TRBV6-1 and TRBJ1-2, with 9 bases identical to TRBD1. V lost 5 bases to trimming and J lost 4 bases; unmatched junction nucleotides: 8. The CDR3 runs to 15 residues. The germline V gene has CDR1 MNHNS and CDR2 SASEGT. CDR3 in amino acids: CASSKQGALSYGYTF. The DNA for the CDR3 is TGTGCCAGCAGTAAACAGGGGGCGCTGAGCTATGGCTACACCTTC.